The T cell receptor beta chain under discussion was sequenced for a study of blood T cells in healthy people across ages. Whole-study results and caveats: Because sorting was not performed, PBMCs prevented conclusive naive versus antigen-experienced comparison.

As regards this clonotype: Its target is unknown.

CDR1 and CDR2 from the germline V gene are SQVTM and ANQGSEA. This CDR3 spans 14 amino acids. It was with a sample-barcoded 5' primer and a J-beta primer mix that a second PCR of roughly 6 to 12 cycles was run. Using its own MiXCR run on the 5' RACE reads, TCRdb lists one record per CDR3 protein. The sample holds some 1.8 million distinct CDR3 sequences, roughly 43% seen once. Every donor gave 8.5 to 10 milliliters of peripheral blood. Whenever a sample was processed, at least 6.5 million PBMCs were isolated. Input material: blood. This TCR was recovered from a human donor in good health. V gene TRBV29-1 combines with J gene TRBJ2-7; TRBD1 aligns across 9 bases. The J call is uncertain, as TRBJ2-5 better fits the DNA end. The CDR3 loop reads CSSRTGTGLETQYF. The DNA for the CDR3 is TGCAGCTCCCGTACCGGGACAGGGCTGGAGACCCAGTACTTC.